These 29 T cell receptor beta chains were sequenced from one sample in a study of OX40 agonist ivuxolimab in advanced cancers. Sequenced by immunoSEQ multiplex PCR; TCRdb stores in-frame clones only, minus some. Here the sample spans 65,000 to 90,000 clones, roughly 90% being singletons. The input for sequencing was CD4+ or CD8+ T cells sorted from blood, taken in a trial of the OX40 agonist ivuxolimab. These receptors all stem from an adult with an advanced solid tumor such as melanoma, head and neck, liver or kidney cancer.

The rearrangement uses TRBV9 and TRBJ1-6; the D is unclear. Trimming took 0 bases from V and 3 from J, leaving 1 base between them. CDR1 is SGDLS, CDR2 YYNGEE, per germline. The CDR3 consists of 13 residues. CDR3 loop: CASSVGYNSPLHF. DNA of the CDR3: TGTGCCAGCAGCGTAGGCTATAATTCACCCCTCCACTTT.

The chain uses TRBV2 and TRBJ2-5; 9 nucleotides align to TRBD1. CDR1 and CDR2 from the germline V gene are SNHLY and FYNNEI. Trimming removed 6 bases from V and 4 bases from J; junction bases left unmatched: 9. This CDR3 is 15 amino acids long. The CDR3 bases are TGTGCCAGCAGACAATTACAGGGGGCTGGAGAGACCCAGTACTTC. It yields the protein CASRQLQGAGETQYF.

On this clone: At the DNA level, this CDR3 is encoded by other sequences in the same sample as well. The DNA for the CDR3 is TGTGCCAGCAGTGATTGGCGGGAGGGTAAGGACAATGAGCAGTTCTTC. This codes for CASSDWREGKDNEQFF. The V gene is TRBV6-1, the J gene TRBJ2-1; 9 bases match TRBD2. The CDR3 extends over 16 amino acids. Per the germline V gene, CDR1 is MNHNS and CDR2 is SASEGT. With 3 bases clipped from V and 5 bases from J, the junction kept 8 bases outside the gene matches.

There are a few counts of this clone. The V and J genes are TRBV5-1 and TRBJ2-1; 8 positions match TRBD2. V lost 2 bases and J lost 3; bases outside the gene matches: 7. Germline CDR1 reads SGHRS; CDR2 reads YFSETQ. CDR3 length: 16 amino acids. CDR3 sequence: CASSLLAAGDYNEQFF. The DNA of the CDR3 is TGCGCCAGCAGCTTACTAGCGGCGGGGGACTACAATGAGCAGTTCTTC.

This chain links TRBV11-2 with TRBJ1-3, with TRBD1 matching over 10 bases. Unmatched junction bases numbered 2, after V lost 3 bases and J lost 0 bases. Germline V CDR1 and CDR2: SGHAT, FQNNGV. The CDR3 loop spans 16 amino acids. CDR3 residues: CASSLTGGISGNTIYF. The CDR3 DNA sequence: TGTGCCAGCAGCTTGACAGGGGGCATCTCTGGAAACACCATATATTTT.

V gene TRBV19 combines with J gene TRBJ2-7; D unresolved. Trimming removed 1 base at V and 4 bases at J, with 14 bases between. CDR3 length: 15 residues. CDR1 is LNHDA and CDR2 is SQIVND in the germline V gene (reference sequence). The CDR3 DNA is TGTGCCAGTAGTATAGTCCCCGGTTCGGCATACGAGCAGTACTTC. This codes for CASSIVPGSAYEQYF.

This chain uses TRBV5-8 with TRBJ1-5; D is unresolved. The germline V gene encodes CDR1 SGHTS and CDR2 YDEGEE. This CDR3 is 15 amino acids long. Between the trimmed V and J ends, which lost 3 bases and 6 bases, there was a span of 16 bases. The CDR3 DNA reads TGTGCCAGCAGCTGGTCCGGGAGCCAACGTCAGCCCCAGCATTTT. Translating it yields CASSWSGSQRQPQHF.

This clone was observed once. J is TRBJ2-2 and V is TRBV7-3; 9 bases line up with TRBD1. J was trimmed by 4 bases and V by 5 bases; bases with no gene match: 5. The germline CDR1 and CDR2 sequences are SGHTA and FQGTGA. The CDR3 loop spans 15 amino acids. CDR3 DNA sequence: TGTGCCAGCAGCACCGGGACAGGGTTCACCGGGGAGCTGTTTTTT. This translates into CASSTGTGFTGELFF.

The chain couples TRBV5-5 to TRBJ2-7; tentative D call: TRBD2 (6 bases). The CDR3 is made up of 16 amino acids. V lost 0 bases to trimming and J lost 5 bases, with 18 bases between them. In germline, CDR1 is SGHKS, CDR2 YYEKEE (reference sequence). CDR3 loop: CASSLDPGLTGHEQYF. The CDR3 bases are TGTGCCAGCAGCTTGGACCCCGGACTAACGGGCCACGAGCAGTACTTC.

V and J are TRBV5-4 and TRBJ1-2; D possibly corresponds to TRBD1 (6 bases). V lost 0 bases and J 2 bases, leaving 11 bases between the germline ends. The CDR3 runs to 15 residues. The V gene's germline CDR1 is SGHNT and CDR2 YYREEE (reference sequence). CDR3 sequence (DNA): TGTGCCAGCAGCTTGGGTACAGGGACCAACTATGGCTACACCTTC. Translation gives CASSLGTGTNYGYTF.

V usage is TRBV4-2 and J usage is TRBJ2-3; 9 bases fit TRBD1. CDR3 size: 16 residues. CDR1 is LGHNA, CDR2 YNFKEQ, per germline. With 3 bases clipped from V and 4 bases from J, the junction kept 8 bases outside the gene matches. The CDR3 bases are TGTGCCAGCAGCCAGGAGCCGGACAGGGGAGCAGATACGCAGTATTTT. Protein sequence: CASSQEPDRGADTQYF.

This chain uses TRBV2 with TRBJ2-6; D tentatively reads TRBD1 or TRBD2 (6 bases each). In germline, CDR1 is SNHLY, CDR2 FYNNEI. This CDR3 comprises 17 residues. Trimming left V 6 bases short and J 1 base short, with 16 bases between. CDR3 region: CASSGGGHISGANVLTF. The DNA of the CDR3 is TGTGCCAGCAGCGGAGGGGGGCACATTTCTGGGGCCAACGTCCTGACTTTC.

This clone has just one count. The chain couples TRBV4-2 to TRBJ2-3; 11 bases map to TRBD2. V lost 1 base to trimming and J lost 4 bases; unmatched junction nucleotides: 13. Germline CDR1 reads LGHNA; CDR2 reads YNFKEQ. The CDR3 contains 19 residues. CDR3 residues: CASSQGGVAGGPIADTQYF. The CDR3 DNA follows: TGTGCCAGCAGCCAAGGTGGAGTAGCGGGGGGGCCTATCGCAGATACGCAGTATTTT.

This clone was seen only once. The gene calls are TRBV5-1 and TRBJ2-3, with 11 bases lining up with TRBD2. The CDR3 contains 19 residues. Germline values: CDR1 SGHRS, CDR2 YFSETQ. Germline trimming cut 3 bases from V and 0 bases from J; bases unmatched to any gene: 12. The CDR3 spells CASSSTIQLAGVSTDTQYF. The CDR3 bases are TGCGCCAGCAGCTCTACAATTCAACTAGCGGGGGTGAGCACAGATACGCAGTATTTT.

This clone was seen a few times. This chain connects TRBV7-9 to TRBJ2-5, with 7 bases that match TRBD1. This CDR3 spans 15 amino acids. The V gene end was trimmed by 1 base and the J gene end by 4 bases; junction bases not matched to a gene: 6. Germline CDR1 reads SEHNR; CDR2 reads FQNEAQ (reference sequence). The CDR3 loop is CASSLGTGGGETQYF. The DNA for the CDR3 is TGTGCCAGCAGCTTAGGGACAGGAGGTGGAGAGACCCAGTACTTC.

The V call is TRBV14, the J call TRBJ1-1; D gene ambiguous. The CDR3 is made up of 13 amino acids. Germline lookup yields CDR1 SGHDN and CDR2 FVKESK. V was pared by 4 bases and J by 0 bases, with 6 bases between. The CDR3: CASSLALNTEAFF. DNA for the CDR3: TGTGCCAGCAGCCTTGCATTGAACACTGAAGCTTTCTTT.

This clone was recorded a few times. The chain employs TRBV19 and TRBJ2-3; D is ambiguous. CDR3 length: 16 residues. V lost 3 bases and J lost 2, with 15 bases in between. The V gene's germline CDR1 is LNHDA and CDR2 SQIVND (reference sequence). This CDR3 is CASSIADRTYTDTQYF. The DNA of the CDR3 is TGTGCCAGTAGTATTGCGGACCGAACCTACACAGATACGCAGTATTTT.

CDR3 DNA sequence: TGTGCCAGCTCACCCAGAGTCCGCGGAGAGGTACGCGCTGAAGCTTTCTTT. It translates to CASSPRVRGEVRAEAFF. The chain joins TRBV18 to TRBJ1-1; unclear D gene. The CDR3 extends over 17 amino acids. Germline lookup yields CDR1 KGHSH and CDR2 LQKENI. With 3 bases removed from V and 6 bases from J, the gap between germline ends came to 23 bases.

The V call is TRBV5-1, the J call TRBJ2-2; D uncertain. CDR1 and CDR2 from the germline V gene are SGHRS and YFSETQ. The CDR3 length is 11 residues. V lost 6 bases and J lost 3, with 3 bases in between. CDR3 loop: CASTDTGELFF. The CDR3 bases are TGCGCCAGCACAGACACCGGGGAGCTGTTTTTT.

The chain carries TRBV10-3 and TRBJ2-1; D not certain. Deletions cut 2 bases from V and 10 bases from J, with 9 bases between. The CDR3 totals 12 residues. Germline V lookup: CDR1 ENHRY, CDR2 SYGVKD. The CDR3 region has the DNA TGTGCCATCAGTGAGATGAGTCCAGAGCAGTTCTTC. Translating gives CAISEMSPEQFF.

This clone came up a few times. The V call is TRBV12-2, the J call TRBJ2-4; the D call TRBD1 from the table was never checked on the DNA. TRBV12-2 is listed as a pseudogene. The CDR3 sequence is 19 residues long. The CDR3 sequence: CASRLEGRGTPHLKNIQYF. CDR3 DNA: TGTGCAAGTCGCTTAGAAGGCAGGGGAACGCCCCACCTCAAAAACATTCAGTACTTC.

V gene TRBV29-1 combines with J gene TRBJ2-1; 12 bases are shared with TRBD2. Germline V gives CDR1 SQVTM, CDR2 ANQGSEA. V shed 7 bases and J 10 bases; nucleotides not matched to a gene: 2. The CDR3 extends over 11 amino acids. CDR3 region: CSATSGGEQFF. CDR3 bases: TGCAGCGCGACTAGCGGGGGAGAGCAGTTCTTC.

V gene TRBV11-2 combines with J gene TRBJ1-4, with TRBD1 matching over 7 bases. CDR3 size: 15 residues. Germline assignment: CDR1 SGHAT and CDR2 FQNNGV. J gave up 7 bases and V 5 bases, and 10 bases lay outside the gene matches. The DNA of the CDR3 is TGTGCCAGCAGCACCCGACAGGGAGGGTCTGAAAAACTGTTTTTT. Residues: CASSTRQGGSEKLFF. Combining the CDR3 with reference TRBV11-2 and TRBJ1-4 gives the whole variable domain EAGVAQSPRYKIIEKRQSVAFWCNPISGHATLYWYQQILGQGPKLLIQFQNNGVVDDSQLPKDRFSAERLKGVDSTLKIQPAKLEDSAVYLCASSTRQGGSEKLFFGSGTQLSVL.

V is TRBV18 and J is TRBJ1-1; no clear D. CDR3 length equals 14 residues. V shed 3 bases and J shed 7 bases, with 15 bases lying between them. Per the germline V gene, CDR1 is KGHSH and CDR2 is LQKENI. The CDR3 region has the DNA TGTGCCAGCTCACCCTCGGTCCGGGCCTTTGAAGCTTTCTTT. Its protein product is CASSPSVRAFEAFF.

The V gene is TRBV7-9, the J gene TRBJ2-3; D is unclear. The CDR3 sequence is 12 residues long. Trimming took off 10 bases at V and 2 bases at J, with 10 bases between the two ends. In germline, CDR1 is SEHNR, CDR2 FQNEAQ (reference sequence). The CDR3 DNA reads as TGTGCCACCACCCCTGCCACAGATACGCAGTATTTT. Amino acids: CATTPATDTQYF.

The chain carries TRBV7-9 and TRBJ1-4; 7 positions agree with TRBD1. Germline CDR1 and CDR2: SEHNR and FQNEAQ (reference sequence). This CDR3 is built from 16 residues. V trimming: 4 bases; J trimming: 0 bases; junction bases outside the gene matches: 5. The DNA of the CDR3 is TGTGCCAGCAGCTCCACAGGGGCCGCAACTAATGAAAAACTGTTTTTT. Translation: CASSSTGAATNEKLFF.

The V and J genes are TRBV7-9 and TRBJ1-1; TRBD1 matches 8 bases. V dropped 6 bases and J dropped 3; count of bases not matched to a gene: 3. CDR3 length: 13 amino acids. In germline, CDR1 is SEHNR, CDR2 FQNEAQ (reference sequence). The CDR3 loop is CASRQTGDTEAFF. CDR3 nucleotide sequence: TGTGCCAGCAGGCAGACAGGGGACACTGAAGCTTTCTTT.

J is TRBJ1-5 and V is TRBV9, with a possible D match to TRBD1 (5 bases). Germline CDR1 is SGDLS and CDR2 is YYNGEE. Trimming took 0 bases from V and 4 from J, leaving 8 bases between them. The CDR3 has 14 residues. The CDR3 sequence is CASSVEGTNQPQHF. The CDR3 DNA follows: TGTGCCAGCAGCGTAGAGGGGACGAATCAGCCCCAGCATTTT.

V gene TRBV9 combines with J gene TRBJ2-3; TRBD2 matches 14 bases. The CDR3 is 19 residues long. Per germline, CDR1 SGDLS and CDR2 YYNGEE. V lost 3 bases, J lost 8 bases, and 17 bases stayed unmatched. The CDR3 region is CASSAALGGTSGGPGTQYF. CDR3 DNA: TGTGCCAGCAGCGCAGCCTTAGGCGGGACTAGCGGGGGCCCCGGTACGCAGTATTTT.